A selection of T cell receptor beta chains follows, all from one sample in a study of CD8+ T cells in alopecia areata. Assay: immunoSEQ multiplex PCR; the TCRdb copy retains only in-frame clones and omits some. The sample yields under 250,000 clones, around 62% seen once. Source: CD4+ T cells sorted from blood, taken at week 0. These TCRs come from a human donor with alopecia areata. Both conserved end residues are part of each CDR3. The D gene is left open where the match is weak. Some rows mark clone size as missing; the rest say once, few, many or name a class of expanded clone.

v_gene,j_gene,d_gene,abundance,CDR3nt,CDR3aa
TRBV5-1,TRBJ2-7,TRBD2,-,TGCGCCAGCAGCTTGGAGACTAGCGGGGGGTACGAGCAGTACTTC,CASSLETSGGYEQYF
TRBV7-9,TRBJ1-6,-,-,TGTGCCAGCAGCTCCGGAGGGCCAGGGAACAATTCACCCCTCCACTTT,CASSSGGPGNNSPLHF
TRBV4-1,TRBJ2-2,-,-,TGCGCCAGCAGCCAAGCACAGTCCGGGGAGCTGTTTTTT,CASSQAQSGELFF
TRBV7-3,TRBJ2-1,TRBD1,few,TGTGCCAGCAGCCTTGGGACAGTCTACTACAATGAGCAGTTCTTC,CASSLGTVYYNEQFF
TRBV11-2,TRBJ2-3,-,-,TGTGCCAGCAGCTTAAGGGTAGGGGATTCAGATACGCAGTATTTT,CASSLRVGDSDTQYF
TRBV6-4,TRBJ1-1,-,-,TGTGCCAGCAGTGACGGACTGCACACTGAAGCTTTCTTT,CASSDGLHTEAFF
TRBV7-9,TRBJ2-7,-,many,TGTGCCAGCAGCTCCAGGGGTCCTGAGGAGCAGTACTTC,CASSSRGPEEQYF
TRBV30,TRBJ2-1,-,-,TGTGCCTGGAGTGTTGACAGGAGGCAGTTCTTC,CAWSVDRRQFF
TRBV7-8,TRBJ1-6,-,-,TGTGCCAGCAGCATACAGGGAAGGAATTCACCCCTCCACTTT,CASSIQGRNSPLHF
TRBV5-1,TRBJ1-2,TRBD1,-,TGCGCCAGCAGCTTGGGGACAGGTCCAACCTCCTATGGCTACACCTTC,CASSLGTGPTSYGYTF
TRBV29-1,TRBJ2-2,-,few,TGCAGCGTTGAATATGTAACGAACACCGGGGAGCTGTTTTTT,CSVEYVTNTGELFF
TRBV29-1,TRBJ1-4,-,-,TGCAGCGTTGCCAGGGCGCATGGGAATGAAAAACTGTTTTTT,CSVARAHGNEKLFF
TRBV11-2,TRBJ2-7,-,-,TGTGCCAGCAGAAGGCTTCTCTCCTACGAGCAGTACTTC,CASRRLLSYEQYF
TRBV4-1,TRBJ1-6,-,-,TGCGCCAGCAGCCAAGATAATTCACCCCTCCACTTT,CASSQDNSPLHF
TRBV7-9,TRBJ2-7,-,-,TGTGCCAGCAGCTTTTTAGGCGCGGGCGGCAAGCAGTACTTC,CASSFLGAGGKQYF
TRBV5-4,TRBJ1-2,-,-,TGTGCCAGCAGCTTGGCCCATAACTATGGCTACACCTTC,CASSLAHNYGYTF
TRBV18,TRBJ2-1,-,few,TGTGCCAGCTCACCCGGGGGTCCAACCTACAATGAGCAGTTCTTC,CASSPGGPTYNEQFF
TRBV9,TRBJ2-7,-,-,TGTGCCAGCAGCGAAAAACCGGGACGGGATACCTACGAGCAGTACTTC,CASSEKPGRDTYEQYF
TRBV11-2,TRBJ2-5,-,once,TGTGCCAGCAGCTCGGGGCGTACGGGGAGTTTAGAGACCCAGTACTTC,CASSSGRTGSLETQYF
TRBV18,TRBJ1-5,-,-,TGTGCCAGCTCACCCACAGGGTTGGATCAGCCCCAGCATTTT,CASSPTGLDQPQHF
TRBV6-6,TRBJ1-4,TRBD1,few,TGTGCCAGCAGAGCCCAGGGGGCACGGACTAATGAAAAACTGTTTTTT,CASRAQGARTNEKLFF
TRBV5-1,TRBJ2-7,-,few,TGCGCCAGCAGCGCCGCGAGCGCCTACGAGCAGTACTTC,CASSAASAYEQYF
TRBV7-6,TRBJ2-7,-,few,TGTGCCAGCAGCTCCTTTCCCTCCGGGACGGTGAGCTCCTACGAGCAGTACTTC,CASSSFPSGTVSSYEQYF
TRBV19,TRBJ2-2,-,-,TGTGCCAGTAGTGATCCCCCAACAGCCGGGGAGCTGTTTTTT,CASSDPPTAGELFF
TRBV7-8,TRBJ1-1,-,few,TGTGCCAGCAGCCCCCGGTTCGGACAGAAGTTAGGGAACACTGAAGCTTTCTTT,CASSPRFGQKLGNTEAFF
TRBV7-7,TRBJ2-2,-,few,TGTGCTAGCAGCTCCGGGACGAATTCGAACACCGGGGAGCTGTTTTTT,CASSSGTNSNTGELFF
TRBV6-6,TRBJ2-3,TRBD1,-,TGTGCCAGCACCTGGACAGGGGGCACAGATACGCAGTATTTT,CASTWTGGTDTQYF
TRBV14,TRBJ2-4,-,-,TGTGCCAGCAGCCAAGCTAACATTCAGTACTTC,CASSQANIQYF
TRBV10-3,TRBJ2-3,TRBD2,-,TGTGCCACGGCAGATTGGACTAGCGGGAGGACAGATACGCAGTATTTT,CATADWTSGRTDTQYF
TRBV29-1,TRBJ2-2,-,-,TGCAGCGTTGAGAAGACCGAGGGCGGGGAGCTGTTTTTT,CSVEKTEGGELFF
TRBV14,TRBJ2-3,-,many,TGTGCCAGCAGCCAATTCGGGCAGTGGGAGGATACGCAGTATTTT,CASSQFGQWEDTQYF
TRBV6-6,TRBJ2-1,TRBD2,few,TGTGCCAGCAGTCCTCGGGGGGTCAATGGTGGGAATGAGCAGTTCTTC,CASSPRGVNGGNEQFF
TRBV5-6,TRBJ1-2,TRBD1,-,TGTGCCAGCAGCTTGCGCAGGGGGGCTGTTAGCTACACCTTC,CASSLRRGAVSYTF
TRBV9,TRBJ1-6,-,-,TGTGCCAGCAGCCTCTATGAGGGAGGGTCACCCCTCCACTTT,CASSLYEGGSPLHF
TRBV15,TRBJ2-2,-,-,TGTGCCACCACTGCGGGGGCCCTTTTGAACACCGGGGAGCTGTTTTTT,CATTAGALLNTGELFF
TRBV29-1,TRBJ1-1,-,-,TGCAGCGTTGAAAAGAGTCTGAACACTGAAGCTTTCTTT,CSVEKSLNTEAFF
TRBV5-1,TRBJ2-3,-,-,TGCGCCAGCAGCTTACGGAAGGGAACTAGCTCGGGGCAGGATACGCAGTATTTT,CASSLRKGTSSGQDTQYF
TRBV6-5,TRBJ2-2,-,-,TGTGCCACCGGGAATACGAACACCGGGGAGCTGTTTTTT,CATGNTNTGELFF
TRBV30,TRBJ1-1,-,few,TGTGCCGGGATGGGACCGAACACTGAAGCTTTCTTT,CAGMGPNTEAFF
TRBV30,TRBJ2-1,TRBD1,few,TGTGCCTGGGGGCATCGACAGGGCTACAATGAGCAGTTCTTC,CAWGHRQGYNEQFF
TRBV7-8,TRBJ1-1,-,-,TGTGCCAGCAGCTTTAGTAGGGTACCCGGTGAAGCTTTCTTT,CASSFSRVPGEAFF
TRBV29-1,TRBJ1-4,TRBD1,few,TGCAGCGTTGCCGTTGACAGGGGCGGAAAACTGTTTTTT,CSVAVDRGGKLFF
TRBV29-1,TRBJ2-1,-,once,TGCAGCGTTGACGGTAGTGATCTACTAGGTTGGTTCTTC,CSVDGSDLLGWFF